This T cell receptor beta chain is from a study of T cells in Graves' hyperthyroidism and ophthalmopathy. It was RNA transcripts that yielded the amplified TCR beta CDR3 regions. The HTBI primer set served for first-round RT-PCR of the TCR CDR3. TCRdb passed the multiplex PCR reads through MiXCR, listing each CDR3 protein once. This repertoire shows around 300,000 distinct CDR3 sequences, around 13% found once; its top ten account for roughly 8.2%. A remark on this clonotype: What it recognizes is unknown.

Findings and limits, study-wide: From stable hyperthyroidism, ophthalmopathy was set apart by a 13 V-J model.

Germline V CDR1 and CDR2: MGHRA, YSYEKL. The V end was cut by 4 bases, the J end by 9 bases, with 13 bases between. CDR3 length: 13 amino acids. The chain links TRBV4-1 to TRBJ2-1; possibly TRBD1 for D (5 bases). The specimen was blood. The clonotype originates from a middle-aged woman with Graves' hyperthyroidism. The CDR3 DNA follows: TGCGCCAGCAGCCTCGTCGGACAAGGTGAGCAGTTCTTC. Amino acids: CASSLVGQGEQFF.